The clone carrying this T cell receptor (beta chain) appeared a single time. The data belong to a study of blood T cell repertoires in COVID-19. Study-level information: Donors in the United States, Italy and Spain gave samples during acute or convalescent COVID-19. Nucleic acid was either cDNA or gDNA, and it came from T cells, B-cell-depleted T cells, or PBMCs.

CDR1 is MNHNS, CDR2 SASEGT, per germline. The CDR3 is 15 residues long. Germline trimming cut 2 bases from V and 8 bases from J; bases unmatched to any gene: 9. Original processing notes: From reference gene primer amplification, estimates of nucleated cell counts were derived. Profiled with immunoSEQ multiplex PCR; TCRdb holds only in-frame clones, not every one. V and J calls and clone size are as listed in that table; D and trimming were resolved from the DNA. The sample lists fewer than 250,000 clones, 70% to 90% occurring once. This chain uses TRBV6-1 with TRBJ1-2, with TRBD1 matching over 9 bases. Sequencing was carried out using peripheral blood. The TCR was taken from a man aged 40-55 years with acute or convalescent COVID-19. Here the CDR3 DNA reads TGTGCCAGCAGTGAATTCATACAGGGGGCTTGGGGCTACACCTTC. It yields the protein CASSEFIQGAWGYTF.